This passage covers 8 T cell receptor beta chains from one sample sequenced in a study of CD8+ T cells in alopecia areata (dated by TCRdb to between 2018 and 2020). Libraries were prepared through the immunoSEQ multiplex PCR assay. For TCR sequencing, RNA was extracted from every sample and reverse transcribed into cDNA to serve as template. Sourced from immuneACCESS, this table was stored by TCRdb with only in-frame sequences that have V and J called. A share of the clones is absent; for the studies checked, an unresolved V gene accounts for under half, and the remainder has no known explanation. The sample table shows about 42,000 clones, and about 71% are seen once. About a fifth of the sample comes from the top ten. The meaning of the sample's time point label: about 4 weeks on oral tofacitinib. In light of the paper, this sample's treatment or condition label describes: oral pan-JAK inhibitor, 5-10 mg twice daily.

Sequenced here: CD8+ T cells sorted from blood, sampled at week 4, from a patient treated with tofacitinib. The source is a human donor with alopecia areata.

V and J are TRBV5-1 and TRBJ2-7; 7 bases match TRBD1. Germline CDR1 SGHRS, CDR2 YFSETQ. The CDR3 has 15 residues. The V gene end was trimmed by 4 bases and the J gene end by 3 bases; junction bases not matched to a gene: 10. This CDR3 is CASSARGLDGYEQYF. The CDR3 nucleotides are TGCGCCAGCAGCGCCAGGGGGTTGGATGGCTACGAGCAGTACTTC.

This clone was seen a few times. V and J are TRBV10-3 and TRBJ2-1; D is ambiguous. Trimming removed 3 bases from V and 6 bases from J, with 12 bases in between. This CDR3 is built from 14 residues. CDR1 is ENHRY and CDR2 is SYGVKD in the germline V gene. The DNA for the CDR3 is TGTGCCATCAGTGAAAGGTTAGGCGGCAATGAGCAGTTCTTC. It encodes CAISERLGGNEQFF.

The J gene is TRBJ2-7, the V gene TRBV4-3; 9 nucleotides align to TRBD1. The CDR3 has 15 residues. The V gene end was trimmed by 5 bases and the J gene end by 0 bases; junction bases not matched to a gene: 5. Germline CDR1 reads LGHNA; CDR2 reads YSLEER. The CDR3 here is CASSSGTGSSYEQYF. In DNA form, the CDR3 reads TGCGCCAGCAGCTCCGGGACAGGGAGCTCCTACGAGCAGTACTTC.

This clone has just a few counts. No conserved phenylalanine or tryptophan is present at the end of the CDR3, so a read error is the likely explanation. The limits of the CDR3 on the DNA are not certain, so only TCRdb's listed CDR3 is given. V gene TRBV11-2 combines with J gene TRBJ2-3; TRBD2 reflects the table's D call only, with no check against the DNA. The V gene's germline CDR1 is SGHAT and CDR2 FQNNGV. The CDR3 length is 11 residues, termini included. The CDR3 region is CASSLGPSLAH.

This sequence joins TRBV30 and TRBJ2-1; 7 bases are a match to TRBD1. The CDR3 covers 14 residues. V dropped 8 bases and J dropped 0; count of bases not matched to a gene: 7. Germline CDR1 reads GTSNPN; CDR2 reads SVGIG (reference sequence). The CDR3 spells CAGTGAYSYNEQFF. As DNA, the CDR3 is TGTGCCGGTACAGGGGCCTACTCCTACAATGAGCAGTTCTTC.

This CDR3 reads CASSAGLDTQYF. The CDR3 coding sequence is TGTGCCAGCAGTGCGGGACTGGATACGCAGTATTTT. V is TRBV6-6 and J is TRBJ2-3, with a tentative D call TRBD2 (6 bases). CDR3 size: 12 residues. Germline V gene data show CDR1 as MNHNY and CDR2 as SVGAGI (reference sequence). Trimming left V 5 bases short and J 6 bases short, with 9 bases between.

This clone occurred a few times. The rearrangement joins TRBV30 to TRBJ2-2; 7 bases fit TRBD1. Germline-derived CDR1 and CDR2 are GTSNPN and SVGIG (reference sequence). Trimming took 3 bases from V and 3 from J; bases not matched to a gene: 1. This CDR3 contains 13 residues. The CDR3 DNA follows: TGTGCCTGGAGCCAGGGGGACACCGGGGAGCTGTTTTTT. Translation gives CAWSQGDTGELFF.

The chain links TRBV29-1 to TRBJ2-2; perhaps D is TRBD1 or TRBD2 (7 bases each). CDR1 and CDR2 (germline): SQVTM, ANQGSEA. Deletions cut 7 bases from V and 4 bases from J, with 25 bases between. This CDR3 contains 17 residues. The DNA of the CDR3 is TGCAGCGCCAGCGAGACAAACAGGGGACTATTCACCGGGGAGCTGTTTTTT. Protein sequence: CSASETNRGLFTGELFF.